A single sample is the source of the 13 T cell receptor beta chains below, sequenced in a study of shared clonotypes between healthy human individuals. The assay was immunoSEQ multiplex PCR, and TCRdb's table has in-frame clones only and misses some. The table has a few million clones, approximately 95% seen once. The source material was naive CD4+ T cells from PBMCs. Regarding subset: CD45RA+ positively selected. All receptors come from a man younger than 35 in good health. Some clones in this sample may be carry-over from other donors' samples.

The CDR3: CASSITANGISTDTQYF. The DNA for the CDR3 is TGTGCCAGTAGTATAACTGCCAACGGAATAAGCACAGATACGCAGTATTTT. The V gene is TRBV19, the J gene TRBJ2-3; D uncertain. There are 17 residues in the CDR3. Germline V CDR1 and CDR2: LNHDA, SQIVND (reference sequence). V lost 2 bases, J lost 0 bases, and 15 bases lay in between.

This chain connects TRBV18 to TRBJ2-7; 9 positions agree with TRBD1. V shed 2 bases and J 3 bases; nucleotides not matched to a gene: 14. The CDR3 contains 18 residues. Germline CDR1 KGHSH, CDR2 LQKENI. The CDR3 is CASSPSSNRGRFVYEQYF. CDR3 bases: TGTGCCAGCTCACCAAGTTCCAACAGGGGGCGTTTCGTCTACGAGCAGTACTTC.

The chain joins TRBV9 to TRBJ1-3; D remains unclear. The CDR3 length is 13 residues. Trimming pared 4 bases from V and 0 bases from J, leaving 5 bases between. Germline V gene lookup returns CDR1 SGDLS and CDR2 YYNGEE. The CDR3 spells CASSLTSGNTIYF. The CDR3 DNA follows: TGTGCCAGCAGCCTTACCTCTGGAAACACCATATATTTT.

This chain uses TRBV7-3 with TRBJ2-1; unclear D gene. Trimming left V 0 bases short and J 0 bases short, with 6 bases between. Germline values: CDR1 SGHTA, CDR2 FQGTGA. This CDR3 spans 15 amino acids. CDR3 sequence: CASSLTFDSYNEQFF. The DNA for the CDR3 is TGTGCCAGCAGCTTAACATTTGACTCCTACAATGAGCAGTTCTTC.

This clone was observed a handful of times. This chain joins TRBV6-5 and TRBJ1-2; 10 nucleotides line up with TRBD1. J gave up 3 bases and V 5 bases, and 3 bases lay outside the gene matches. CDR1 is MNHEY, CDR2 SVGAGI, per germline. The CDR3 is 14 amino acids. In DNA form, the CDR3 reads TGTGCCAGCAGTCGACAGGGGGCGGACTATGGCTACACCTTC. This translates into CASSRQGADYGYTF.

The V call is TRBV21-1, the J call TRBJ1-4. TRBV21-1 is deemed a pseudogene. CDR3 size: 14 residues. The CDR3 DNA is TGTGCCAGCAGCAAAGGGGGGGTCGAAGAAAAACTGTTTTTT. Protein sequence: CASSKGGVEEKLFF.

The gene calls are TRBV28 and TRBJ2-7; 10 bases are a match to TRBD1. The CDR3 runs 14 residues. Germline loops: CDR1 MDHEN, CDR2 SYDVKM. V lost 3 bases and J lost 3; bases outside the gene matches: 2. CDR3 nucleotides: TGTGCCAGCAGTTTGGACAGGGGGATCTACGAGCAGTACTTC. As protein: CASSLDRGIYEQYF.

Worth noting for this clone: Other DNA sequences from this sample encode an identical CDR3 as well. CDR3 sequence reads: CASSLGTTQETQYF. Written as DNA, the CDR3 is TGCGCCAGCAGCTTGGGGACCACCCAAGAGACCCAGTACTTC. This chain joins TRBV5-1 and TRBJ2-5; D gene ambiguous. With 0 bases removed from V and 1 base from J, the gap between germline ends came to 7 bases. The germline V gene has CDR1 SGHRS and CDR2 YFSETQ. The length of the CDR3 is 14 residues.

This chain uses TRBV6-1 with TRBJ1-3; TRBD1 matches 8 bases. This CDR3 is built from 16 residues. Germline V gives CDR1 MNHNS, CDR2 SASEGT. Unmatched junction bases numbered 7, after V lost 2 bases and J lost 4 bases. DNA of the CDR3: TGTGCCAGCAGTGAACGGTCAGGGGGCAGCGGAAACACCATATATTTT. Its protein product is CASSERSGGSGNTIYF.

This clone was detected only once. The chain recombines TRBV27 with TRBJ1-4; no clear D gene. The germline gives CDR1 MNHEY, CDR2 SMNVEV (reference sequence). CDR3 length equals 14 residues. V dropped 5 bases and J dropped 10 bases, with 17 bases sitting between them. The CDR3 bases are TGTGCCAGCAGTAACCGGTTGAGGGAGGGAAAACTGTTTTTT. It encodes CASSNRLREGKLFF.

The chain is built from TRBV2 and TRBJ1-4; D is unresolved. V was trimmed by 5 bases and J by 3 bases, leaving 13 bases between them. Germline CDR1 and CDR2: SNHLY and FYNNEI. The CDR3 length is 15 residues. In nucleotides, the CDR3 is TGTGCCAGCAGTTCTCATCAGGTCCCTAATGAAAAACTGTTTTTT. This codes for CASSSHQVPNEKLFF.

This chain joins TRBV1 and TRBJ1-3. TRBV1 has pseudogene status. This CDR3 has 10 amino acids. This CDR3 is CTSAANTIYF. The CDR3 DNA reads as TGCACCAGCGCAGCAAACACCATATATTTT.

V is TRBV6-4 and J is TRBJ2-2; D possibly corresponds to TRBD1 (6 bases). V lost 6 bases and J 0 bases, leaving 14 bases between the germline ends. Germline CDR1 and CDR2: MRHNA and SNTAGT. This CDR3 has 16 residues. CDR3 nucleotides: TGTGCCAGCAGGTTCGGGACACCGGCGAACACCGGGGAGCTGTTTTTT. This encodes CASRFGTPANTGELFF.